Below are 23 T cell receptor beta chains sequenced from a single sample in a study of T cell changes during pregnancy in multiple sclerosis. Produced via immunoSEQ multiplex PCR; TCRdb's table is partial and in-frame only. The data contain under 60,000 clones, 91% of them singletons. This material consisted of CD8+ T cells from peripheral blood mononuclear cells, taken after pregnancy. Source of these receptors: a female donor with multiple sclerosis, enrolled in a pregnancy study.

The V gene is TRBV11-2, the J gene TRBJ2-5; 10 nucleotides match TRBD2. The germline CDR1 and CDR2 sequences are SGHAT and FQNNGV. The CDR3 sequence is 17 residues long. After removal of 0 bases from V and 0 bases from J, the junction contained 4 bases not matched to a gene. CDR3 in DNA: TGTGCCAGCAGCTTAGAACTAGCGGGGCAGTACCAAGAGACCCAGTACTTC. It yields the protein CASSLELAGQYQETQYF.

The chain uses TRBV4-1 and TRBJ2-3; D unresolved. The germline V and J ends were trimmed by 4 bases and 0 bases, with 17 bases remaining between them. Germline V lookup: CDR1 MGHRA, CDR2 YSYEKL. The CDR3 is 17 amino acids. CDR3 coding DNA: TGCGCCAGCAGCCGCCTCCCCACTATCTCTAGCACAGATACGCAGTATTTT. Its protein product is CASSRLPTISSTDTQYF.

The chain recombines TRBV6-1 with TRBJ2-4; tentative D call: TRBD2 (6 bases). Per germline, CDR1 MNHNS and CDR2 SASEGT. This CDR3 is built from 16 residues. Between the trimmed V and J ends, which lost 6 bases and 1 base, there was a span of 16 bases. The CDR3 bases are TGTGCCAGCAGCGAACGAATAGCGGTGGCCAAAAACATTCAGTACTTC. This gives the protein CASSERIAVAKNIQYF.

The chain links TRBV7-8 to TRBJ1-5; D perhaps matches TRBD1 (6 bases). Germline CDR1 is SGHVS and CDR2 is FQNEAQ. Trimming removed 3 bases from V and 3 bases from J, with 9 bases in between. The CDR3 contains 14 residues. In nucleotides, the CDR3 is TGTGCCAGCAGCTTTGACAGGTACAATCAGCCCCAGCATTTT. Amino acids: CASSFDRYNQPQHF. Full variable domain (rest looked up from reference TRBV7-8 and TRBJ1-5): GAGVSQSPRYKVAKRGQDVALRCDPISGHVSLFWYQQALGQGPEFLTYFQNEAQLDKSGLPSDRFFAERPEGSVSTLKIQRTQQEDSAVYLCASSFDRYNQPQHFGDGTRLSIL.

This chain links TRBV6-4 with TRBJ2-3; TRBD2 is a possible D gene (5 bases). V was shortened by 5 bases and J by 2 bases, with 8 bases between the two germline ends. The CDR3 length is 13 residues. Germline V gives CDR1 MRHNA, CDR2 SNTAGT. The CDR3 DNA is TGTGCCAGCAGTTCCGGGGACACAGATACGCAGTATTTT. Residues: CASSSGDTDTQYF.

The chain recombines TRBV9 with TRBJ2-7, with 7 bases identical to TRBD1. V shed 3 bases, J shed 3 bases, and the junction held 6 bases outside the gene matches. The CDR3 is made up of 14 amino acids. The germline V gene encodes CDR1 SGDLS and CDR2 YYNGEE. CDR3: CASSAGTDYYEQYF. CDR3 DNA: TGTGCCAGCAGCGCCGGGACAGACTACTACGAGCAGTACTTC.

The chain has TRBV27 and TRBJ1-1; D call uncertain. The CDR3 runs 14 residues. Germline CDR1 reads MNHEY; CDR2 reads SMNVEV (reference sequence). The ends were cut back, 5 bases at V and 4 bases at J, with 14 bases in the middle. CDR3 DNA sequence: TGTGCCAGCAGTCTCCAAGGGCGGGGCACTGAAGCTTTCTTT. This translates into CASSLQGRGTEAFF.

The V call is TRBV13, the J call TRBJ1-5, with D possibly matching TRBD1 (6 bases). The germline gives CDR1 PRHDT, CDR2 FYEKMQ (reference sequence). V lost 0 bases, J lost 2 bases, and 8 bases lay in between. The CDR3 length is 15 residues. CDR3 loop: CASSLGGAGNQPQHF. The CDR3 DNA reads TGTGCCAGCAGCTTAGGGGGGGCGGGCAATCAGCCCCAGCATTTT.

The V and J genes are TRBV11-2 and TRBJ2-7; 9 positions agree with TRBD2. V lost 3 bases to trimming and J lost 4 bases; unmatched junction nucleotides: 4. Per germline, CDR1 SGHAT and CDR2 FQNNGV. This CDR3 is built from 14 residues. The DNA of the CDR3 is TGTGCCAGCAGCTTCGTGGGACTAGCTTACGAGCAGTACTTC. The encoded protein is CASSFVGLAYEQYF.

This chain connects TRBV7-2 to TRBJ2-7; 9 nucleotides line up with TRBD1. J lost 1 base, V lost 4 bases, and 5 bases had no gene match. This CDR3 region has 15 residues. The germline gives CDR1 SGHTA, CDR2 FQGNSA. CDR3: CASSYWTGVSYEQYF. In nucleotides, the CDR3 is TGTGCCAGCAGCTATTGGACAGGGGTGTCCTACGAGCAGTACTTC.

The chain combines TRBV6-5 with TRBJ2-1, with a weak D call TRBD1 (5 bases). Germline V gives CDR1 MNHEY, CDR2 SVGAGI. V lost 10 bases to trimming and J lost 5 bases, with 9 bases between them. The CDR3 has 11 amino acids. This chain's CDR3 is CATQVNNEQFF. Here the CDR3 DNA reads TGTGCCACACAGGTCAACAATGAGCAGTTCTTC.

The chain uses TRBV5-6 and TRBJ2-7; 7 nucleotides match TRBD1. The CDR3 is 14 residues long. J gave up 3 bases and V 0 bases, and 3 bases lay outside the gene matches. CDR1 is SGHDT and CDR2 is YYEEEE in the germline V gene. CDR3 loop: CASSLGQGVYEQYF. CDR3 bases: TGTGCCAGCAGCTTGGGCCAGGGGGTCTACGAGCAGTACTTC.

This clone was recorded only once. This chain joins TRBV11-2 and TRBJ2-5, with D maybe TRBD2 (6 bases). This CDR3 is built from 14 residues. Germline CDR1 and CDR2: SGHAT and FQNNGV. V was cut by 4 bases and J by 5 bases, with 14 bases left in between. CDR3 DNA sequence: TGTGCCAGCAGCTCCGGGGGTCCCAGGGAGACCCAGTACTTC. Protein sequence: CASSSGGPRETQYF.

V gene TRBV7-2 combines with J gene TRBJ2-3; the D gene is possibly TRBD2 (7 bases). Germline V gene data show CDR1 as SGHTA and CDR2 as FQGNSA. The CDR3 extends over 16 amino acids. Trimming left V 4 bases short and J 2 bases short, with 16 bases between. The chain's CDR3 is CASSSRGGGITDTQYF. The DNA for the CDR3 is TGTGCCAGCAGCTCCCGAGGGGGGGGGATCACAGATACGCAGTATTTT.

J is TRBJ1-1 and V is TRBV9; weak D call: TRBD1 (5 bases). V was shortened by 4 bases and J by 2 bases, with 15 bases between the two germline ends. Per the germline V gene, CDR1 is SGDLS and CDR2 is YYNGEE. The CDR3 is 15 amino acids. The CDR3 region is CASSPSGGVNTEAFF. DNA for the CDR3: TGTGCCAGCAGCCCCTCGGGAGGGGTAAACACTGAAGCTTTCTTT.

On this clone: An end of the junction does not agree with germline; a read error may underlie this. The chain has TRBV10-3 and TRBJ2-7, with 11 positions matching TRBD1. CDR1 and CDR2 (germline): ENHRY, SYGVKD. There are 16 residues in the CDR3. Here the CDR3 DNA reads TGTGCCATCCGGCCAGAGGGGACAGGGGGACTCTACGGGCAGTACTTC. Translation gives CAIRPEGTGGLYGQYF.

This clone was recorded a few times. V and J are TRBV2 and TRBJ1-1; TRBD1 aligns across 7 bases. This CDR3 region has 15 residues. CDR1 is SNHLY, CDR2 FYNNEI, per germline. V lost 4 bases and J lost 3; bases outside the gene matches: 8. Here the CDR3 reads CASSGREDRYTEAFF. Here the CDR3 DNA reads TGTGCCAGCAGTGGAAGGGAGGACAGGTACACTGAAGCTTTCTTT.

The V and J genes are TRBV13 and TRBJ1-1; D perhaps matches TRBD1 (5 bases). The V end was cut by 6 bases, the J end by 0 bases, with 11 bases between. The germline CDR1 and CDR2 sequences are PRHDT and FYEKMQ (reference sequence). The CDR3 sequence is 14 residues long. The CDR3 loop reads CASSPQGMNTEAFF. Written as DNA, the CDR3 is TGTGCCAGCAGTCCCCAGGGCATGAACACTGAAGCTTTCTTT.

J is TRBJ2-6 and V is TRBV27, with TRBD2 as a possible D gene (5 bases). CDR3 length equals 15 residues. The germline gives CDR1 MNHEY, CDR2 SMNVEV (reference sequence). The V and J ends lost 3 bases and 1 base respectively, with 7 bases between them. CDR3 protein: CASSFGISGANVLTF. DNA of the CDR3: TGTGCCAGCAGTTTCGGGATTTCTGGGGCCAACGTCCTGACTTTC.

This chain links TRBV9 with TRBJ2-3; 11 bases match TRBD2. J gave up 0 bases and V 3 bases, and 21 bases lay outside the gene matches. The CDR3 consists of 22 residues. CDR1 is SGDLS, CDR2 YYNGEE, per germline. Here the CDR3 DNA reads TGTGCCAGCAGCGCGCCCGGACCGGGGGGACTAGCGGTAATTAGAAGCACAGATACGCAGTATTTT. This gives the protein CASSAPGPGGLAVIRSTDTQYF.

The gene calls are TRBV5-6 and TRBJ2-7; weak D call: TRBD1 (5 bases). This CDR3 region has 15 residues. Per the germline V gene, CDR1 is SGHDT and CDR2 is YYEEEE. V gave up 4 bases and J gave up 2 bases, with 16 bases separating them. DNA of the CDR3: TGTGCCAGCAGCCCGGTAGAGACAGCAACCTACGAGCAGTACTTC. Its protein is CASSPVETATYEQYF.

The chain carries TRBV13 and TRBJ2-5, with 11 bases aligning to TRBD1. Per germline, CDR1 PRHDT and CDR2 FYEKMQ (reference sequence). CDR3 length: 15 residues. Losses at the gene ends were 1 base for V and 5 bases for J; bases not matched to a gene: 3. The CDR3 is CASSLEGTGGETQYF. The CDR3 coding sequence is TGTGCCAGCAGCTTAGAGGGGACAGGGGGGGAGACCCAGTACTTC.

The rearrangement links TRBV5-6 to TRBJ2-5; D is perhaps TRBD1 (5 bases). The CDR3 covers 13 residues. CDR1 SGHDT and CDR2 YYEEEE come from the germline V gene. Trimming removed 0 bases at V and 5 bases at J, with 8 bases between. CDR3 region: CASSLGTLETQYF. The CDR3 bases are TGTGCCAGCAGCTTGGGGACATTGGAGACCCAGTACTTC. Complete variable domain (other parts from reference TRBV5-6 and TRBJ2-5): DAGVTQSPTHLIKTRGQQVTLRCSPKSGHDTVSWYQQALGQGPQFIFQYYEEEERQRGNFPDRFSGHQFPNYSSELNVNALLLGDSALYLCASSLGTLETQYFGPGTRLLVL.